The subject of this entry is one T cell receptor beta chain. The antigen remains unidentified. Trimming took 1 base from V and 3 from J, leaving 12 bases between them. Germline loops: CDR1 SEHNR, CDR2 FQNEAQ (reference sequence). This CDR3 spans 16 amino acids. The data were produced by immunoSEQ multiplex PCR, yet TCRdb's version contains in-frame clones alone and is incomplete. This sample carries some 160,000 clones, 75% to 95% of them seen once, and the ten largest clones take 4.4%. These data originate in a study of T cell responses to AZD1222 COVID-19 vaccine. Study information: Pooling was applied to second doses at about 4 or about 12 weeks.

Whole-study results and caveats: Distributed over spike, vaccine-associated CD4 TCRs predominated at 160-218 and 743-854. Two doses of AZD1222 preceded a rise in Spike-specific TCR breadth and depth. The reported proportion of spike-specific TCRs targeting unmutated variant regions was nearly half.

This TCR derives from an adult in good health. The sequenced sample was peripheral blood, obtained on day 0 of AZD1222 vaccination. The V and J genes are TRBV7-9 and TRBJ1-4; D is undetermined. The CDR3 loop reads CASSLGRIPANEKLFF. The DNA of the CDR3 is TGTGCCAGCAGCTTAGGACGGATCCCAGCTAATGAAAAACTGTTTTTT. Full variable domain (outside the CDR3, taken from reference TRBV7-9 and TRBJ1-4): DTGVSQNPRHKITKRGQNVTFRCDPISEHNRLYWYRQTLGQGPEFLTYFQNEAQLEKSRLLSDRFSAERPKGSFSTLEIQRTEQGDSAMYLCASSLGRIPANEKLFFGSGTQLSVL.